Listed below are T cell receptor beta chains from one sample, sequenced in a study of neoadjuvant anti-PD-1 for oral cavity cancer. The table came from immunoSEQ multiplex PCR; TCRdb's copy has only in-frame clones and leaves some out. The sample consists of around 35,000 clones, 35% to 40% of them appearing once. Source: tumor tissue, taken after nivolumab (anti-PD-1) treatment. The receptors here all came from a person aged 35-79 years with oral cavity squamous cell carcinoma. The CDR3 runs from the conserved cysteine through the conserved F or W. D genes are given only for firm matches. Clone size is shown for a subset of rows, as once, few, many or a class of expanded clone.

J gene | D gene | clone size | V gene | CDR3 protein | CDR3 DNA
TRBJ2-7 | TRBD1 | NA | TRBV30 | CAWRTGTVTYEQYF | TGTGCCTGGAGGACCGGGACAGTCACCTACGAGCAGTACTTC
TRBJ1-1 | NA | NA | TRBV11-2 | CASSYDRYTEAFF | TGTGCCAGCAGTTACGACAGGTACACTGAAGCTTTCTTT
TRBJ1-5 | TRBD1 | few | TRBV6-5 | CASKPTGVKQPQHF | TGTGCCAGCAAGCCGACAGGGGTTAAACAGCCCCAGCATTTT
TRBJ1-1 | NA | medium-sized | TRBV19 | CAVGPGTEAFF | TGTGCCGTTGGTCCGGGCACTGAAGCTTTCTTT
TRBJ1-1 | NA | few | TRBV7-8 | CASSAGLNTEAFF | TGTGCCAGCAGCGCAGGCCTTAACACTGAAGCTTTCTTT
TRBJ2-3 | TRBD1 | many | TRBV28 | CASSPSYTGTGTDTQYF | TGTGCCAGCAGTCCCTCCTATACCGGGACAGGGACAGATACGCAGTATTTT
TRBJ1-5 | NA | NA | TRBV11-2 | CASSLIRGTLEGQPQHF | TGTGCCAGCAGCTTAATTCGGGGGACATTAGAGGGTCAGCCCCAGCATTTT
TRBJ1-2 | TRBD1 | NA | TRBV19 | CASTTGTGTIYGYTF | TGTGCCAGTACCACGGGGACAGGAACGATATATGGCTACACCTTC
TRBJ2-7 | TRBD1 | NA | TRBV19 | CASSIDRTGDRWGRRTYEQYF | TGTGCCAGTAGTATAGATCGGACAGGGGACCGCTGGGGACGCCGGACCTACGAGCAGTACTTC
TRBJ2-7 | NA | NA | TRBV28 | CASSLMAGTLTYEQYF | TGTGCCAGCAGTTTAATGGCGGGGACGTTAACCTACGAGCAGTACTTC
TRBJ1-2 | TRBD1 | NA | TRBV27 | CASSFRAGGLEYYGYTF | TGTGCCAGCAGTTTCCGGGCAGGGGGGTTGGAGTACTATGGCTACACCTTC
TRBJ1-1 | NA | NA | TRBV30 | CAWSVVGTEAFF | TGTGCCTGGAGTGTAGTCGGGACTGAAGCTTTCTTT
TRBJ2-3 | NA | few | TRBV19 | CASKERWTDTQYF | TGTGCCAGTAAAGAGCGATGGACAGATACGCAGTATTTT
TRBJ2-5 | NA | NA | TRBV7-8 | CASSLTAEETQYF | TGTGCCAGCAGCTTAACAGCGGAAGAGACCCAGTACTTC
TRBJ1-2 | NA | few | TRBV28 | CASSLYRAYGYTF | TGTGCCAGCAGTTTATACAGAGCCTATGGCTACACCTTC
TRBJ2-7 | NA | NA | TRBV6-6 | CASSAPPLGGYEQYF | TGTGCCAGCAGTGCACCCCCCCTTGGGGGTTACGAGCAGTACTTC
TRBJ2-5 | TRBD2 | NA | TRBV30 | CAWTSGTSGGETQYF | TGTGCCTGGACCTCCGGGACTAGCGGGGGAGAGACCCAGTACTTC
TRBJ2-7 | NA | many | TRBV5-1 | CASSLEDYLQDEQYF | TGCGCCAGCAGCTTGGAAGACTACCTTCAGGACGAGCAGTACTTC
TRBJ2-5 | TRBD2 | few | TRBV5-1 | CASSLVGSGGKETQYF | TGCGCCAGCAGCTTGGTGGGTAGCGGGGGGAAAGAGACCCAGTACTTC
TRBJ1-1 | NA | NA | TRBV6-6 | CASSYGGTMNTEAFF | TGTGCCAGCAGTTATGGGGGAACCATGAACACTGAAGCTTTCTTT
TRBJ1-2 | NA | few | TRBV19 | CASSIRLQGSRGHGYTF | TGTGCCAGTAGTATCCGCTTACAGGGTAGCCGCGGGCATGGCTACACCTTC
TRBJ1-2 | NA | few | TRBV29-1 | CSVEDNGYGYTF | TGCAGCGTTGAAGATAACGGGTATGGCTACACCTTC
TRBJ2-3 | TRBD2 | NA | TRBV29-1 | CSVVPAGLTDTQYF | TGCAGCGTTGTTCCAGCGGGGCTCACAGATACGCAGTATTTT
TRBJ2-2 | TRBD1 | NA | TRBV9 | CASSAQGTGELFF | TGTGCCAGCAGCGCACAGGGGACCGGGGAGCTGTTTTTT
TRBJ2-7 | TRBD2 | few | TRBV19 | CATRLAGTYEQYF | TGTGCCACCCGGCTAGCGGGGACCTACGAGCAGTACTTC
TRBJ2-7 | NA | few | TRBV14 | CASSRLVGQGGYEQYF | TGTGCCAGCAGCCGATTAGTGGGTCAGGGCGGCTACGAGCAGTACTTC
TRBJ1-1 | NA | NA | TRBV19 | CASRAALNTEAFF | TGTGCCAGTAGGGCCGCCTTGAACACTGAAGCTTTCTTT
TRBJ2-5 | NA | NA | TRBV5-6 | CASSPGSLRKTQYF | TGTGCCAGCAGCCCGGGATCATTGAGGAAGACCCAGTACTTC
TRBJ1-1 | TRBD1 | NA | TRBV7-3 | CASSSARFDRDAFF | TGTGCCAGCAGCTCCGCAAGATTCGACAGGGATGCTTTCTTT
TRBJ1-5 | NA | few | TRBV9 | CASSVGQRGNQPQHF | TGTGCCAGCAGCGTAGGGCAAAGGGGCAATCAGCCCCAGCATTTT
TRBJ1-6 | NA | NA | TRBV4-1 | CASSQAPRAPGPLHF | TGCGCCAGCAGCCAAGCCCCCAGGGCCCCAGGCCCCCTCCACTTT
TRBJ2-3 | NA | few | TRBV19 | CASSRGGGAMEDTQYF | TGTGCCAGTAGTAGGGGAGGGGGGGCCATGGAAGATACGCAGTATTTT
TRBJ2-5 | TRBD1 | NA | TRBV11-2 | CASSQDRAAETQYF | TGTGCCAGCAGCCAGGACAGGGCGGCGGAGACCCAGTACTTC
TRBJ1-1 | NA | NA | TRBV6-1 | CASKEGHTEAFF | TGTGCCAGCAAAGAAGGGCACACTGAAGCTTTCTTT
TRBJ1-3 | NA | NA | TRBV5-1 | CASSTQGGNTIYF | TGCGCCAGCAGCACTCAGGGAGGTAACACCATATATTTT
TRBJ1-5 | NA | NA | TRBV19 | CASSTGAGRRNQPQHF | TGTGCCAGTAGTACGGGGGCAGGGCGACGGAATCAGCCCCAGCATTTT
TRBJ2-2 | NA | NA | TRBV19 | CASSIIDSRTGELFF | TGTGCCAGTAGTATAATTGACAGCCGGACCGGGGAGCTGTTTTTT
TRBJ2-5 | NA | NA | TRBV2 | CASSVARDLGTQYF | TGTGCCAGCAGCGTCGCCCGGGACTTAGGGACCCAGTACTTC
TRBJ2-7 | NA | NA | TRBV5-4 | CAGIREQANYEQYF | TGTGCCGGTATCCGGGAACAAGCGAACTACGAGCAGTACTTC
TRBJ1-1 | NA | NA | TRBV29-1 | CSGGQIEAFF | TGCAGCGGCGGACAGATCGAAGCTTTCTTT
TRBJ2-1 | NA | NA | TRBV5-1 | CASSLIYGQNTEQFF | TGCGCCAGCAGCCTAATTTATGGGCAGAACACTGAGCAGTTCTTC
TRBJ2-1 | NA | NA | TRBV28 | CASSPPGPHYNEQFF | TGTGCCAGCAGTCCCCCGGGCCCTCACTACAATGAGCAGTTCTTC
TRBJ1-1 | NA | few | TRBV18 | CASSAGAGGTEAFF | TGTGCCAGCTCAGCGGGGGCGGGGGGCACTGAAGCTTTCTTT
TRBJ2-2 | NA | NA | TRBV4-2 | CASSSGRLTGELFF | TGTGCCAGCAGCTCCGGTAGATTGACTGGGGAGCTGTTTTTT
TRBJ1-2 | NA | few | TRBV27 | CASSLGDGANYGYTF | TGTGCCAGCAGTTTAGGGGACGGAGCTAACTATGGCTACACCTTC
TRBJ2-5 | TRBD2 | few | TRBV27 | CASRRGETQYF | TGTGCCAGCAGGCGGGGGGAGACCCAGTACTTC
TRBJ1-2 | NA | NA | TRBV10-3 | CAIRREVYGYTF | TGTGCCATCCGGAGGGAGGTATATGGCTACACCTTC
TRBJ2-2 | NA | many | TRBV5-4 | CASSSMVGGELFF | TGTGCCAGCAGCTCGATGGTTGGCGGGGAGCTGTTTTTT
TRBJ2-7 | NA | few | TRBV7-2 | CASSSVLASEQYF | TGTGCCAGCAGCTCAGTCCTTGCTAGTGAGCAGTACTTC
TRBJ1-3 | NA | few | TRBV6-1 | CASSEKFISGNTIYF | TGTGCCAGCAGTGAAAAATTTATCTCTGGAAACACCATATATTTT
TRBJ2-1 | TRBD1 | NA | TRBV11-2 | CASSPIVGQAYNEQFF | TGTGCCAGCAGTCCAATAGTGGGACAGGCCTACAATGAGCAGTTCTTC
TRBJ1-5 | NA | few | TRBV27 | CASSLIGDSNQPQHF | TGTGCCAGCAGTTTAATTGGGGATAGCAATCAGCCCCAGCATTTT
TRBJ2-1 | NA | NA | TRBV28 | CASYQRFDNEQFF | TGTGCCAGCTACCAACGTTTTGACAATGAGCAGTTCTTC
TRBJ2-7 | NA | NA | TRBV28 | CASRPYWGDTYEQYF | TGTGCCAGCAGGCCCTATTGGGGTGACACCTACGAGCAGTACTTC
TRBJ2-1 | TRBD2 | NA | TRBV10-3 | CAISESLAGYNEQFF | TGTGCCATCAGTGAGTCACTAGCGGGGTACAATGAGCAGTTCTTC
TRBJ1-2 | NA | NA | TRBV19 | CASVFGPANYGYTF | TGTGCCAGCGTATTTGGGCCAGCTAACTATGGCTACACCTTC
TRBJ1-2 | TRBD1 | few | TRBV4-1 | CASSVQGADDYGYTF | TGCGCCAGCAGCGTACAGGGGGCTGATGACTATGGCTACACCTTC
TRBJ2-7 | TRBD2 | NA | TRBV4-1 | CASSQVSGTSGVYEQYF | TGCGCCAGCAGCCAAGTTTCGGGGACTAGCGGGGTTTACGAGCAGTACTTC
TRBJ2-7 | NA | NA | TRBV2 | CASSESLDYSRGEQYF | TGTGCCAGCAGTGAAAGCCTCGACTACTCAAGGGGCGAGCAGTACTTC
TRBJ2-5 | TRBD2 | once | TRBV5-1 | CASSNLAGGQETQYF | TGCGCCAGCAGCAACCTAGCGGGGGGCCAAGAGACCCAGTACTTC